This T cell receptor (beta chain) was sequenced in a study of identical twins. This clonotype came up once. Its target is unknown. TCRdb re-called the 5' RACE reads with MiXCR, one entry per CDR3 protein. The repertoire consists of approximately 1.8 million distinct CDR3 sequences, with about 30% occurring once and the leading ten covering less than 0.35%. V dropped 3 bases and J dropped 11 bases, with 22 bases sitting between them. Germline V gives CDR1 DFQATT, CDR2 SNEGSKA (reference sequence). The CDR3 totals 14 residues. Study findings and constraints: Researchers reported weaker excess twin sharing in beta out-of-frame sequences. Cord blood beta clonotypes that were abundant carried fewer insertions, and memory repertoires showed no such trend.

Every one of the donors was a healthy Caucasian. The TCR sequence derives from a newborn girl in good health. What was sequenced was cord blood. This sequence joins TRBV20-1 and TRBJ2-5; D ambiguous. CDR3 loop: CSARGVGSNNEQYF. The CDR3, as DNA: TGCAGTGCTAGGGGTGTGGGCAGCAACAATGAGCAGTACTTC.